These 5 T cell receptor beta chains share one sample of origin, sequenced in a study of control samples from healthy donors and cancer patients. The method was immunoSEQ multiplex PCR; TCRdb's version includes in-frame clones alone and lacks a portion of them. The table lists 150,000 to 200,000 clones, around 90% of them singletons. Sequenced input: blood. All receptors come from a man younger than 40 in good health.

The rearrangement uses TRBV12-3 or TRBV12-4 and TRBJ1-1; D remains unclear. V was cut by 6 bases and J by 5 bases, with 10 bases left in between. CDR3 length: 12 amino acids. The CDR3 spells CASRGPGTEAFF. CDR3 DNA sequence: TGTGCCAGCAGGGGCCCGGGGACTGAAGCTTTCTTT.

The gene calls are TRBV18 and TRBJ1-2; TRBD1 aligns across 7 bases. The CDR3 has 16 residues. The V gene's germline CDR1 is KGHSH and CDR2 LQKENI. V trimming: 5 bases; J trimming: 5 bases; junction bases outside the gene matches: 14. CDR3 sequence (DNA): TGTGCCAGCTCAACTGGACAGGCCTCCCCTTCTTATGGCTACACCTTC. It specifies CASSTGQASPSYGYTF.

This clone occurred once. In DNA, the CDR3 is TGTGCCAGCAAGATCCAGGGCCTAGGTGGCTACACCTTC. This codes for CASKIQGLGGYTF. The chain recombines TRBV5-6 with TRBJ1-2; D might be TRBD1 (5 bases). V dropped 6 bases and J dropped 7 bases, with 16 bases sitting between them. The CDR3 length is 13 residues. Germline lookup yields CDR1 SGHDT and CDR2 YYEEEE.

The chain recombines TRBV18 with TRBJ1-6, with a possible D match to TRBD1 (5 bases). V was cut by 2 bases and J by 6 bases, with 11 bases left in between. The CDR3 length is 15 residues. Germline V gene data show CDR1 as KGHSH and CDR2 as LQKENI. CDR3 residues: CASSPGAGVNSPLHF. The DNA of the CDR3 is TGTGCCAGCTCACCAGGGGCGGGGGTTAATTCACCCCTCCACTTT.

The gene calls are TRBV5-8 and TRBJ2-7; the D gene could be TRBD1 or TRBD2 (5 bases each). Germline V gene data show CDR1 as SGHTS and CDR2 as YDEGEE. Trimming pared 4 bases from V and 7 bases from J, leaving 24 bases between. CDR3 length equals 16 residues. The CDR3 DNA sequence: TGTGCCAGCAGCGAACTTGGTAGGGGCGAAACGGGGGAGCAGTACTTC. Amino acid sequence: CASSELGRGETGEQYF. The whole variable domain, remainder taken from reference TRBV5-8 and TRBJ2-7, is EAGVTQSPTHLIKTRGQQATLRCSPISGHTSVYWYQQALGLGLQFLLWYDEGEERNRGNFPPRFSGRQFPNYSSELNVNALELEDSALYLCASSELGRGETGEQYFGPGTRLTVT.